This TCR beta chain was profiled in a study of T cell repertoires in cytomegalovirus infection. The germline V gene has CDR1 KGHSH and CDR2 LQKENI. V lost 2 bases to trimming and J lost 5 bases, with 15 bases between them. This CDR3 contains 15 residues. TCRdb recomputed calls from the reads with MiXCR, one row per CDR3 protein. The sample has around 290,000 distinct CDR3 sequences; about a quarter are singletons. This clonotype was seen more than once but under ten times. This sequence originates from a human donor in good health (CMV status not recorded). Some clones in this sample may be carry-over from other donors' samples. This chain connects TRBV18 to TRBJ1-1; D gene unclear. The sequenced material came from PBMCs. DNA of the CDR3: TGTGCCAGCTCACCATTTCGGGAGGTCGATACTGAAGCTTTCTTT. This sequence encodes CASSPFREVDTEAFF.